The TCR beta chain described here comes from a study of T-cell reconstitution after alpha-beta-depleted transplantation in children. A library of TCRbeta sequences, prepared with unique molecular identifiers, was generated. TCRdb re-called the PCR reads through MiXCR, storing one row per CDR3 protein. The data contain about 600,000 distinct CDR3 sequences, about 10% of them singletons. The CDR3 length is 14 residues. Trimming took off 3 bases at V and 4 bases at J, with 9 bases between the two ends. The germline gives CDR1 LGHNA, CDR2 YSLEER. The source of this sequence is a human donor who donated a stem cell graft to a child with acute myeloid leukemia. Material: PBMCs from the stem cell graft donor, obtained from the stem cell graft. V usage is TRBV4-3 and J usage is TRBJ2-2; a weak D match, TRBD2 (7 bases). This CDR3 is CASSHGGPTGELFF. CDR3 coding DNA: TGCGCCAGCAGCCACGGGGGGCCCACCGGGGAGCTGTTTTTT.